These T cell receptor beta chains were read from a single sample in a study of patients and donors after allogeneic stem cell transplantation. One entry per CDR3 protein, called by TCRdb with MiXCR from the RT-PCR reads. The profile shows roughly 880,000 distinct CDR3 sequences, under 20% of them singletons. The sequencing sample was made of blood, either unsorted or a sorted T cell fraction (not recorded which). These receptors were collected from a human donor who was either an allogeneic HSCT recipient or a stem cell or donor lymphocyte infusion donor (not recorded which). It is not recorded whose cells these are; they may come from a transplant donor. Each CDR3 is given with its conserved first and last residue.

V gene | CDR3 protein
TRBV20-1 | CSARQRAGTQYF
TRBV13 | CASSFYGGSPLHF
TRBV20-1 | CSARAGTQETQYF
TRBV11-2 | CASSFVPSGSSIVTGELFF
TRBV19 | CASSIPGANTEAFF
TRBV9 | CASSLNSGQDYNEQFF
TRBV7-2 | CASSLVGVGNEKLFF
TRBV7-9 | CASGRKGGPSTDTQYF
TRBV19 | CASIPRGGINYGYTF
TRBV4-1 | CASSQITSSYNEQFF
TRBV11-1 | CASSKMMGGTDTQYF
TRBV10-3 | CASGVGDRGPGNTIYF
TRBV7-9 | CASSLVGPGLQAYEQYF
TRBV15 | CATSREAGRNEQYF
TRBV6-2/TRBV6-3 | CASSSPGQGGYEQYF
TRBV30 | CAWRGERDTEAFF
TRBV30 | CAWSVSMRSTEAFF
TRBV29-1 | CSANGARDTQYF
TRBV9 | CASSRRGSETEAFF
TRBV20-1 | CSARDHPGGPYPLEETQYF
TRBV4-1 | CASSQDLVQDPLYEQYF
TRBV7-6 | CASSWGGAGSDNEQFF
TRBV12-3/TRBV12-4 | CASFANTYTGELFF
TRBV10-3 | CAIRPGQDNYGYTF
TRBV5-1 | CASSLGASGGTFYGEQFF
TRBV3-1 | CASSRRLTSTDTQYF
TRBV11-2 | CASSFGGISTDTQYF
TRBV20-1 | CSALRIEAFF
TRBV5-6 | CASSFGDRVHTGELFF